The 9 T cell receptor beta chains below come from one sample, sequenced in a study of T cell repertoires in cytomegalovirus infection. These receptors have no known antigen. TCRdb re-called the reads with MiXCR, one entry per CDR3 protein. Among 110,000 to 150,000 distinct CDR3 sequences listed, more than 30% were seen once. Sequenced here: CD8+ T cells from cultured PBMCs, sampled from culture after CMV antigen stimulation. The receptors shown here come from a human donor in good health (CMV status not recorded). Some clones in this sample may be carry-over from other donors' samples.

The chain couples TRBV11-2 to TRBJ2-7; D is possibly TRBD1 or TRBD2 (5 bases each). The germline V and J ends were trimmed by 7 bases and 6 bases, with 19 bases remaining between them. Germline V gene lookup returns CDR1 SGHAT and CDR2 FQNNGV. The CDR3 is made up of 14 amino acids. The CDR3 sequence: CASNWVAGSREQYF. CDR3 nucleotide sequence: TGTGCCAGCAACTGGGTGGCAGGGAGTCGCGAGCAGTACTTC.

This clonotype was counted a few times. The gene calls are TRBV15 and TRBJ1-5; no clear D. Trimming removed 2 bases from V and 0 bases from J, with 11 bases in between. This CDR3 has 16 amino acids. In germline, CDR1 is LNHNV, CDR2 YYDKDF (reference sequence). The CDR3 sequence is CATSRSPPYSNQPQHF. The CDR3 nucleotides read TGTGCCACCAGCAGATCCCCCCCGTATAGCAATCAGCCCCAGCATTTT. Based on the CDR3 plus reference TRBV15 and TRBJ1-5, the full variable domain is DAMVIQNPRYQVTQFGKPVTLSCSQTLNHNVMYWYQQKSSQAPKLLFHYYDKDFNNEADTPDNFQSRRPNTSFCFLDIRSPGLGDTAMYLCATSRSPPYSNQPQHFGDGTRLSIL.

This rearrangement joins TRBV11-1 to TRBJ2-5, with D possibly TRBD2 on 5 matching bases. In germline, CDR1 is SGHAT, CDR2 FQDESV (reference sequence). The CDR3 covers 17 residues. With 5 bases removed from V and 4 bases from J, the gap between germline ends came to 23 bases. The CDR3 coding sequence is TGTGCCAGCAGCCTGTCACAATCCACGGGGAGCGGAGAGACCCAGTACTTC. It specifies CASSLSQSTGSGETQYF. The whole variable domain, remainder taken from reference TRBV11-1 and TRBJ2-5, is EAEVAQSPRYKITEKSQAVAFWCDPISGHATLYWYRQILGQGPELLVQFQDESVVDDSQLPKDRFSAERLKGVDSTLKIQPAELGDSAMYLCASSLSQSTGSGETQYFGPGTRLLVL.

This chain links TRBV19 with TRBJ2-7, with 9 bases identical to TRBD2. The V and J ends lost 4 bases and 6 bases, in that order; junction bases with no gene match: 13. Per germline, CDR1 LNHDA and CDR2 SQIVND (reference sequence). CDR3 size: 16 residues. CDR3 sequence: CASSTGLALSRGEQYF. The CDR3 DNA reads as TGTGCCAGTAGTACGGGACTAGCACTTTCGCGGGGCGAGCAGTACTTC.

This chain joins TRBV5-1 and TRBJ2-1; D perhaps matches TRBD2 (5 bases). The germline V gene encodes CDR1 SGHRS and CDR2 YFSETQ. There are 8 residues in the CDR3. Trimming took off 4 bases at V and 15 bases at J, with 5 bases between the two ends. The CDR3 sequence is CASSAGFF. The CDR3 coding sequence is TGCGCCAGCAGCGCGGGGTTCTTC.

This clonotype has just a few counts. In DNA form, the CDR3 reads TGTGCCAGCAGTTTGGGGACTAGCGGGGATCTAGAGACCCAGTACTTC. This gives the protein CASSLGTSGDLETQYF. The V and J genes are TRBV27 and TRBJ2-5; 13 positions match TRBD2. After removal of 3 bases from V and 4 bases from J, the junction contained 5 bases not matched to a gene. The CDR3 length is 16 residues. The germline V gene has CDR1 MNHEY and CDR2 SMNVEV (reference sequence).

V is TRBV7-9 and J is TRBJ2-7, with 9 bases fitting TRBD1. The CDR3 consists of 17 residues. Trimming took 2 bases from V and 4 from J; bases not matched to a gene: 12. Germline CDR1 is SEHNR and CDR2 is FQNEAQ (reference sequence). The CDR3 nucleotides are TGTGCCAGCAGCTTAACCAACAGGGGGCCCATTAGGTACGAGCAGTACTTC. Protein sequence: CASSLTNRGPIRYEQYF.

The chain combines TRBV28 with TRBJ2-7, with 8 bases aligning to TRBD2. J lost 1 base, V lost 3 bases, and 5 bases had no gene match. Germline V gene data show CDR1 as MDHEN and CDR2 as SYDVKM. The CDR3 is made up of 15 amino acids. CDR3 nucleotides: TGTGCCAGCAGTTTGGGACTAGTAAGTTCCTACGAGCAGTACTTC. Protein product: CASSLGLVSSYEQYF. Drawing the rest from reference TRBV28 and TRBJ2-7, the complete variable domain is DVKVTQSSRYLVKRTGEKVFLECVQDMDHENMFWYRQDPGLGLRLIYFSYDVKMKEKGDIPEGYSVSREKKERFSLILESASTNQTSMYLCASSLGLVSSYEQYFGPGTRLTVT.

This clonotype appeared a few times. The CDR3 loop reads CASSVMGGEQFF. The CDR3 nucleotides are TGTGCCAGCAGTGTCATGGGCGGTGAGCAGTTCTTC. The V call is TRBV28, the J call TRBJ2-1, with D uncertain. Trimming took 5 bases from V and 9 from J, leaving 11 bases between them. Germline values: CDR1 MDHEN, CDR2 SYDVKM. The CDR3 sequence is 12 residues long.